The 14 T cell receptor beta chains presented below share a single source sample, sequenced in a study of cytomegalovirus exposure and HLA in healthy donors. Primers: 60 Vbeta forward and 13 Jbeta reverse. The protocol was immunoSEQ multiplex PCR, while the TCRdb copy is restricted to in-frame clones and leaves out a portion. The top ten clones hold roughly 7.6% of a sample with 160,000 or so clones, approximately 80% of them seen once. The sequencing sample was made of PBMCs. Receptor source: a woman in her twenties or thirties in good health and CMV-seropositive.

The gene calls are TRBV5-4 and TRBJ2-3; 8 nucleotides align to TRBD1. From germline, CDR1 is SGHNT and CDR2 YYREEE (reference sequence). After removal of 3 bases from V and 1 base from J, the junction contained 7 bases not matched to a gene. The CDR3 is 16 residues long. CDR3: CASSYPPGQGTDTQYF. The CDR3 nucleotides are TGTGCCAGCAGCTATCCGCCGGGACAGGGCACAGATACGCAGTATTTT.

As regards this clone: Other DNA sequences of this sample code for an identical CDR3. The rearrangement links TRBV4-3 to TRBJ2-5; D gene ambiguous. Trimming stripped 5 bases from V and 1 base from J, with 8 bases between. The germline V gene encodes CDR1 LGHNA and CDR2 YSLEER. The CDR3 loop spans 13 amino acids. Written as DNA, the CDR3 is TGCGCCAGCAGCGCACGGTTCCAAGAGACCCAGTACTTC. It encodes CASSARFQETQYF.

The chain links TRBV27 to TRBJ1-1; D is possibly TRBD1 (6 bases). Trimming left V 2 bases short and J 5 bases short, with 12 bases between. The CDR3 is made up of 14 amino acids. Looked up from germline, CDR1 is MNHEY and CDR2 is SMNVEV (reference sequence). CDR3 sequence: CASSLGTTGTEAFF. The CDR3 DNA sequence: TGTGCCAGCAGTTTAGGGACAACCGGGACTGAAGCTTTCTTT.

This clone has a single count. The rearrangement uses TRBV4-3 and TRBJ2-3; possibly TRBD2 for D (7 bases). The CDR3 totals 17 residues. V was pared by 0 bases and J by 1 base, with 14 bases between. Germline V gene lookup returns CDR1 LGHNA and CDR2 YSLEER. The CDR3 sequence: CASSQELGGGGTDTQYF. The CDR3 region has the DNA TGCGCCAGCAGCCAAGAATTAGGGGGGGGAGGCACAGATACGCAGTATTTT.

The rearrangement uses TRBV2 and TRBJ1-1; no reliable D call. Per germline, CDR1 SNHLY and CDR2 FYNNEI. V was shortened by 4 bases and J by 1 base, with 10 bases between the two germline ends. This CDR3 is 14 amino acids long. The CDR3: CASSGISENTEAFF. CDR3 DNA sequence: TGTGCCAGCAGTGGAATTTCAGAGAACACTGAAGCTTTCTTT.

This clone was seen only once. The CDR3 region has the DNA TGTGCCAGCAGCATTTCAGGGATGAACACTGAAGCTTTCTTT. It is translated as CASSISGMNTEAFF. This chain joins TRBV7-9 and TRBJ1-1, with TRBD1 as a possible D gene (5 bases). Germline CDR1 SEHNR, CDR2 FQNEAQ (reference sequence). V lost 5 bases and J 0 bases, leaving 10 bases between the germline ends. The CDR3 is made up of 14 amino acids. The full variable domain, completed using reference TRBV7-9 and TRBJ1-1, is DTGVSQNPRHKITKRGQNVTFRCDPISEHNRLYWYRQTLGQGPEFLTYFQNEAQLEKSRLLSDRFSAERPKGSFSTLEIQRTEQGDSAMYLCASSISGMNTEAFFGQGTRLTVV.

The genes are TRBV7-9 and TRBJ2-7; perhaps TRBD1 as D (5 bases). V lost 0 bases and J 7 bases, leaving 19 bases between the germline ends. The germline gives CDR1 SEHNR, CDR2 FQNEAQ (reference sequence). The CDR3 extends over 16 amino acids. CDR3 coding DNA: TGTGCCAGCAGCTTAGCGGGGTGGGGCGCGGACCGGGAGCAGTACTTC. It specifies CASSLAGWGADREQYF.

CDR3 sequence: CASSQVPGSAGNTIYF. The CDR3 nucleotides read TGCGCCAGCAGCCAAGTTCCCGGGTCGGCGGGAAACACCATATATTTT. This chain connects TRBV4-3 to TRBJ1-3, with no clear D. With 1 base removed from V and 4 bases from J, the gap between germline ends came to 14 bases. The germline CDR1 and CDR2 sequences are LGHNA and YSLEER. The CDR3 covers 16 residues.

The V gene is TRBV5-8, the J gene TRBJ1-1; 7 bases match TRBD1. Germline CDR1 and CDR2: SGHTS and YDEGEE. The V and J ends lost 5 bases and 4 bases, in that order; junction bases with no gene match: 14. CDR3 size: 16 residues. The CDR3 sequence is CASRNRGRNSGTEAFF. CDR3 DNA sequence: TGTGCCAGCAGGAACAGGGGCCGAAACTCGGGCACTGAAGCTTTCTTT.

This clone showed up just a few times. The V call is TRBV10-1, the J call TRBJ1-6, with D tentatively TRBD1 (5 bases). The germline gives CDR1 WNHNN, CDR2 SYGVQD (reference sequence). The CDR3 is 15 residues long. With 4 bases removed from V and 0 bases from J, the gap between germline ends came to 7 bases. The CDR3 region is CASSGGSSYNSPLHF. DNA of the CDR3: TGCGCCAGCAGTGGGGGCAGCTCCTATAATTCACCCCTCCACTTT.

This sequence joins TRBV15 and TRBJ1-2; 7 bases fit TRBD1. V lost 3 bases, J lost 3 bases, and 13 bases stayed unmatched. The CDR3 is 17 amino acids. Per the germline V gene, CDR1 is LNHNV and CDR2 is YYDKDF (reference sequence). The CDR3 DNA follows: TGTGCCACCAGCAGCCCCGGGACAGACCTCGCCTACTATGGCTACACCTTC. Protein: CATSSPGTDLAYYGYTF.

The V gene is TRBV5-1, the J gene TRBJ2-7; D gene uncertain. This CDR3 region has 11 residues. V lost 3 bases, J lost 4 bases, and 5 bases lay in between. Per the germline V gene, CDR1 is SGHRS and CDR2 is YFSETQ. This chain's CDR3 is CASSSRYEQYF. The CDR3 DNA sequence: TGCGCCAGCAGCTCGCGTTACGAGCAGTACTTC.

A single count supports this clone. The chain employs TRBV29-1 and TRBJ2-7; TRBD2 agrees at 7 bases. The V gene's germline CDR1 is SQVTM and CDR2 ANQGSEA. Trimming removed 5 bases from V and 2 bases from J; junction bases left unmatched: 6. This CDR3 has 13 residues. The CDR3, as DNA: TGCAGCGTTCTGGTGGGAGGGACCTACGAGCAGTACTTC. Encoded protein: CSVLVGGTYEQYF.

The genes are TRBV10-2 and TRBJ1-2; D is unclear. V shed 6 bases and J shed 2 bases, with 10 bases lying between them. CDR3 size: 13 residues. Germline values: CDR1 WSHSY, CDR2 SAAADI. The CDR3 DNA reads as TGCGCCAGCAGGGCAGAATTGAACTATGGCTACACCTTC. Translated, it gives CASRAELNYGYTF.